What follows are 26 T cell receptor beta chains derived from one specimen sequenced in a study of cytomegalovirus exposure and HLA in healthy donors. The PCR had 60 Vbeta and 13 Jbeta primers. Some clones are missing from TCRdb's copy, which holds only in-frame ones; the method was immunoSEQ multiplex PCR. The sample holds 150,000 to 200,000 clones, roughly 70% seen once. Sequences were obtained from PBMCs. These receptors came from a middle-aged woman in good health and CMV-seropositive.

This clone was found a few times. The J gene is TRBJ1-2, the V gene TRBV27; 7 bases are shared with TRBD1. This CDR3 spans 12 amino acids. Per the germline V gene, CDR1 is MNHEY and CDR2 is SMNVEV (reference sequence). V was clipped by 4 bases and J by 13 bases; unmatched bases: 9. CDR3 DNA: TGTGCCAGCAGTTCCCTCTCCGACAGGGCCACCTTC. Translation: CASSSLSDRATF.

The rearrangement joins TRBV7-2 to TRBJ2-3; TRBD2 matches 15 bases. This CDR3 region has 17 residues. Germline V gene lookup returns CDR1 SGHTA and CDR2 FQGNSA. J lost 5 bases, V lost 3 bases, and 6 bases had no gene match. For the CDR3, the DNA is TGTGCCAGCAGCTTCGGACTAGCGGGAGGGCCCTTAGATACGCAGTATTTT. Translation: CASSFGLAGGPLDTQYF. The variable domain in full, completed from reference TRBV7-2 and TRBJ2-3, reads GAGVSQSPSNKVTEKGKDVELRCDPISGHTALYWYRQSLGQGLEFLIYFQGNSAPDKSGLPSDRFSAERTGGSVSTLTIQRTQQEDSAVYLCASSFGLAGGPLDTQYFGPGTRLTVL.

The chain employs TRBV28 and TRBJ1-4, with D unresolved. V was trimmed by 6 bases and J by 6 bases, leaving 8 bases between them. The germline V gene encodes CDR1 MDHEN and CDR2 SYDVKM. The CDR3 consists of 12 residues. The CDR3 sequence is CASSREDEKLFF. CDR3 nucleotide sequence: TGTGCCAGCAGCCGCGAGGATGAAAAACTGTTTTTT.

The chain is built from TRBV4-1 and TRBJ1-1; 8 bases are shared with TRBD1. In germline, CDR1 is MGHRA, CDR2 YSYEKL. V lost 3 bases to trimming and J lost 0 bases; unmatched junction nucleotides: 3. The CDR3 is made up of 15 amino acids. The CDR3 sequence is CASSHGDRLNTEAFF. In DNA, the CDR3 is TGCGCCAGCAGCCATGGGGACAGGCTGAACACTGAAGCTTTCTTT.

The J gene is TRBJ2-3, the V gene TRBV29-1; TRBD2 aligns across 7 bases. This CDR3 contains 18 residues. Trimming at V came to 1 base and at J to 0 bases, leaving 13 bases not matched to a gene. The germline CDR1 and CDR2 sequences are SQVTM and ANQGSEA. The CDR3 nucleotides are TGCAGCGTTGAAGGTGGGACGCGGGGAGGGGAAAGCACAGATACGCAGTATTTT. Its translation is CSVEGGTRGGESTDTQYF.

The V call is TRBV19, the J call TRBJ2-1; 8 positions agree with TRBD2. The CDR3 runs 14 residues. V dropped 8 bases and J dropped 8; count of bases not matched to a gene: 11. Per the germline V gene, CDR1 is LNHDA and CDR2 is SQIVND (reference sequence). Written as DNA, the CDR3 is TGTGCCAGTGCGGGTAGCGGGACGGGGGATGAGCAGTTCTTC. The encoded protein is CASAGSGTGDEQFF.

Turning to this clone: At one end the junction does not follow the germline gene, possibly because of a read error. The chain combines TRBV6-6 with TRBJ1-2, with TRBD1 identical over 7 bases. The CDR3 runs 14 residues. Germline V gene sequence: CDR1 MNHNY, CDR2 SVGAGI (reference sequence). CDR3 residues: CASSLDRTNYGYPF. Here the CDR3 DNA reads TGTGCCAGCAGTTTGGACAGGACTAACTATGGCTACCCCTTC.

The CDR3 sequence is CASSVGLAGTDTQYF. CDR3 DNA sequence: TGTGCCAGCAGTGTGGGGCTAGCGGGAACAGATACGCAGTATTTT. The genes are TRBV2 and TRBJ2-3, with 9 bases identical to TRBD2. With V trimmed by 4 bases and J by 3 bases, 5 bases remained unmatched. CDR3 length equals 15 residues. Germline V gene data show CDR1 as SNHLY and CDR2 as FYNNEI.

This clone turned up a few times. The CDR3 sequence: CASSWYTGEERELFF. The CDR3 coding sequence is TGTGCCAGCAGCTGGTATACAGGGGAGGAAAGGGAACTGTTTTTT. The chain joins TRBV5-6 to TRBJ1-4, with TRBD1 matching over 7 bases. The CDR3 is 15 residues long. The V and J ends lost 3 bases and 12 bases, in that order; junction bases with no gene match: 14. Germline loops: CDR1 SGHDT, CDR2 YYEEEE.

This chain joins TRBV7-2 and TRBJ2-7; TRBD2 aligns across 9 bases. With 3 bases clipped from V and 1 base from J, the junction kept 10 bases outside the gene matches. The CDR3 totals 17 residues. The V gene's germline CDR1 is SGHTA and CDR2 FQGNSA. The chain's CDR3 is CASSLTSGSLTSYEQYF. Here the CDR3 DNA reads TGTGCCAGCAGCTTGACTAGCGGATCCCTAACTTCCTACGAGCAGTACTTC.

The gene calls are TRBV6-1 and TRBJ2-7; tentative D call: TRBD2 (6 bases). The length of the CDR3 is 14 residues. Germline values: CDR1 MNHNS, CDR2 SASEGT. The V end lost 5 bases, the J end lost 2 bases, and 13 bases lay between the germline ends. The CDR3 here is CASSLLAQTYEQYF. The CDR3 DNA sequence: TGTGCCAGCAGTCTTCTAGCGCAAACCTACGAGCAGTACTTC.

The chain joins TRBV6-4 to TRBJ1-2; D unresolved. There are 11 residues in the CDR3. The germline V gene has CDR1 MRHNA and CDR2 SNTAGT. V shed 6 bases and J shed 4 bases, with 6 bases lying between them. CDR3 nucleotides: TGTGCCAGCAGGAACAGCTATGGCTACACCTTC. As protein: CASRNSYGYTF.

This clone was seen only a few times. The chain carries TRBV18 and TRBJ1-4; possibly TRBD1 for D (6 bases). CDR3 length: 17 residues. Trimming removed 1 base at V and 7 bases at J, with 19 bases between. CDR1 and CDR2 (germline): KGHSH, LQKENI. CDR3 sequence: CASSPHARGTGGEKLFF. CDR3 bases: TGTGCCAGCTCACCACATGCCAGGGGAACGGGTGGTGAAAAACTGTTTTTT.

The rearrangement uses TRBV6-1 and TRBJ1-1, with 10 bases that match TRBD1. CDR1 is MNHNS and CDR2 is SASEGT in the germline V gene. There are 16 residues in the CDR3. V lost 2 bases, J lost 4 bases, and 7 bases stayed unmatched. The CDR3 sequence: CASSEPGQGSGTEAFF. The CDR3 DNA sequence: TGTGCCAGCAGTGAACCGGGACAGGGGTCCGGCACTGAAGCTTTCTTT.

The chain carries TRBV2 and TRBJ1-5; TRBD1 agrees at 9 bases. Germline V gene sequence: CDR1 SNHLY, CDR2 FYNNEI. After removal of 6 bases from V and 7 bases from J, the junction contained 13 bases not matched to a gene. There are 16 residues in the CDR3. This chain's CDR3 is CASSRIPGQGSQPQHF. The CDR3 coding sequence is TGTGCCAGCAGCAGAATACCGGGACAGGGATCCCAGCCCCAGCATTTT.

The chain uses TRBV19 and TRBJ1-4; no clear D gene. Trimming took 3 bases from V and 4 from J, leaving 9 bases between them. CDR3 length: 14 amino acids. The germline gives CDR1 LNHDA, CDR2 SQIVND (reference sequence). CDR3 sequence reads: CASSIWAHNEKLFF. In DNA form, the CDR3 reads TGTGCCAGTAGTATCTGGGCCCATAATGAAAAACTGTTTTTT.

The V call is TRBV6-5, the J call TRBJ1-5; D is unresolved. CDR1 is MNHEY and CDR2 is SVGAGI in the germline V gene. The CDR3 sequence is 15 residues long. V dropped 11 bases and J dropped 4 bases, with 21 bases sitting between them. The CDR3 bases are TGTGCCTCCTCAGCGGGGTTTAATATGAATCAGCCCCAGCATTTT. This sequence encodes CASSAGFNMNQPQHF.

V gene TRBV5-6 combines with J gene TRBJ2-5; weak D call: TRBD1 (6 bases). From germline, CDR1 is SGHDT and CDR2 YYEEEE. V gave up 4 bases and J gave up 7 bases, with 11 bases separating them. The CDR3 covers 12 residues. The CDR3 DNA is TGTGCCAGCAGCCTGGAAGGGGGGACCCAGTACTTC. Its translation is CASSLEGGTQYF. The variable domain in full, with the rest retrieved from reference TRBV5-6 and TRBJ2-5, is DAGVTQSPTHLIKTRGQQVTLRCSPKSGHDTVSWYQQALGQGPQFIFQYYEEEERQRGNFPDRFSGHQFPNYSSELNVNALLLGDSALYLCASSLEGGTQYFGPGTRLLVL.

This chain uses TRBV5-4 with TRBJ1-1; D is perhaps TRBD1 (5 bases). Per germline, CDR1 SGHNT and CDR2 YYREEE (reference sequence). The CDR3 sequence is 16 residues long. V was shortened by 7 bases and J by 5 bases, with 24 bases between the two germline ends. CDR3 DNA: TGTGCCAGCCGTAGTACTCAGGGATGGGTGGTAACTGAAGCTTTCTTT. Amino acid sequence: CASRSTQGWVVTEAFF.

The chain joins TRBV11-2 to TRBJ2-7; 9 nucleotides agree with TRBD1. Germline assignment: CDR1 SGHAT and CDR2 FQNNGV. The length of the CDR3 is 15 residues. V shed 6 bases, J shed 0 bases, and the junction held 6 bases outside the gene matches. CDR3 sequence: CASSPRDRVSYEQYF. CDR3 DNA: TGTGCCAGCAGTCCTCGGGACAGGGTCTCCTACGAGCAGTACTTC.

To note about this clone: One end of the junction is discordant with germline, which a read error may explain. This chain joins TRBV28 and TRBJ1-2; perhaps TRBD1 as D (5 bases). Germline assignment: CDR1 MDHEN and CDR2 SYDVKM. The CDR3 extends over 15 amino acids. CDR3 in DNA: TGTGCCAGTAAGCCGCAGGGATATACTAACTATGGCTACCCCTTC. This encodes CASKPQGYTNYGYPF.

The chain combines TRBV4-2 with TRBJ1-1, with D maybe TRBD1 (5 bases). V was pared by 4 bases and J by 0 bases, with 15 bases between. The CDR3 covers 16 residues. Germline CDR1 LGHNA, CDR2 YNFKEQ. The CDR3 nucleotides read TGTGCCAGCAGCCTCCCTGGGGCCGTTATGAACACTGAAGCTTTCTTT. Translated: CASSLPGAVMNTEAFF.

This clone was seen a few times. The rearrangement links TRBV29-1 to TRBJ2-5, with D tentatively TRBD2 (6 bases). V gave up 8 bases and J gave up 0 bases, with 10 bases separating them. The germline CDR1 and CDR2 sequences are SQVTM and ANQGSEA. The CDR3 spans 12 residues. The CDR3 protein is CSSGGHQETQYF. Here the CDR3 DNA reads TGCAGCTCCGGAGGGCACCAAGAGACCCAGTACTTC.

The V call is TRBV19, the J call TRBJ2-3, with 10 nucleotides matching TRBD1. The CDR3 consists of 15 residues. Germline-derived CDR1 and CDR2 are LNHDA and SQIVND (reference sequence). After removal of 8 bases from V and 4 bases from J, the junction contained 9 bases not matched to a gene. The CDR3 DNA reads TGTGCCAGTGCCGGACAGGGGGATGGTGCAGATACGCAGTATTTT. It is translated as CASAGQGDGADTQYF.

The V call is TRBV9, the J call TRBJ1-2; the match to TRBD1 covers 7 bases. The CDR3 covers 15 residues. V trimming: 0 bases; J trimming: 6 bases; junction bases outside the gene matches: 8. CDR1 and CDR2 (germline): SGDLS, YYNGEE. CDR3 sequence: CASSVGGGRSDGYTF. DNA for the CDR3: TGTGCCAGCAGCGTAGGAGGGGGCCGTTCAGATGGCTACACCTTC.

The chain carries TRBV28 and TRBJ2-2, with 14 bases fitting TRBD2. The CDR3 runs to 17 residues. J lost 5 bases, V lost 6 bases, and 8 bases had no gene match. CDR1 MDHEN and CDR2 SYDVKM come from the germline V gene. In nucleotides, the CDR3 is TGTGCCAGCAGGGGACTAGCGGGAGAAGGTGTTACCGGGGAGCTGTTTTTT. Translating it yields CASRGLAGEGVTGELFF.